This TCR beta chain was identified in a study of multiple sclerosis patients with progressive multifocal leukoencephalopathy. Background on the study: Multiple sclerosis patients on natalizumab who never developed PML served as longitudinally sampled controls.

Method: immunoSEQ multiplex PCR; TCRdb's copy keeps in-frame clones and lacks some. The sample records roughly 28,000 clones, 85% to 90% being singletons. Time point reported: before natalizumab initiation. T0 refers to blood drawn before natalizumab was first infused. Findings and caveats of the study: In most PML patients, TRB repertoires appeared less diverse by entropy.

With respect to this clone: Its antigen is currently unknown.

V was pared by 5 bases and J by 5 bases, with 7 bases between. The germline gives CDR1 PRHDT, CDR2 FYEKMQ (reference sequence). The CDR3 is 11 residues long. This sequence was found in a human donor with multiple sclerosis. Sequencing used PBMCs. The genes are TRBV13 and TRBJ2-7; no firm D call. This CDR3 reads CASSMINEQYF. The CDR3 coding sequence is TGTGCCAGCAGCATGATCAACGAGCAGTACTTC.